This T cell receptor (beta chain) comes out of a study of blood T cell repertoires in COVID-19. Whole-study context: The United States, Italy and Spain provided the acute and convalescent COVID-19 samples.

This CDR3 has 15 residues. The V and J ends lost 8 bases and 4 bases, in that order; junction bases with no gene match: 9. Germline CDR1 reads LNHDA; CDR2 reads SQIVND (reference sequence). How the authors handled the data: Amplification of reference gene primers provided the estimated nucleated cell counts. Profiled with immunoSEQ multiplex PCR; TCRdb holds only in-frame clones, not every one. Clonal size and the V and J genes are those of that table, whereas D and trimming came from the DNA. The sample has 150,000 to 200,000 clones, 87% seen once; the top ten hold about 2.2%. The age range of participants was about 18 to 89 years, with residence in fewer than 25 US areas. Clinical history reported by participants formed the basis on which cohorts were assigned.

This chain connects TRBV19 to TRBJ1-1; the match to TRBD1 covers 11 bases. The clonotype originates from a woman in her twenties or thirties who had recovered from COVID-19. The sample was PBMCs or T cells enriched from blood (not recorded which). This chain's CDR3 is CASGIWTGGGTEAFF. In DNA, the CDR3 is TGTGCCAGTGGCATTTGGACAGGGGGCGGCACTGAAGCTTTCTTT.